The following is a TCR beta chain sequence with its context. Its antigen remains unknown. The sample belongs to a study of OX40 agonist ivuxolimab in advanced cancers. Blood specimens came from baseline, cycle 4 day 1, and cycle 7 day 1. Germline loops: CDR1 MNHEY, CDR2 SVGAGI. V gave up 4 bases and J gave up 5 bases, with 11 bases separating them. The length of the CDR3 is 14 residues. Clones were sequenced by immunoSEQ multiplex PCR, and TCRdb holds only the in-frame ones, with some missing. The sample has more than 70,000 clones; almost 95% are singletons. Regarding the study as a whole: People who partly responded at 0.1-3.0 mg/kg had some of the least clonal expansion seen. Researchers report that CD8+ T cells had, on average, more expanded clones than CD4+.

V usage is TRBV6-5 and J usage is TRBJ1-4, with D possibly matching TRBD1 (5 bases). The sequence came from an adult with an advanced solid tumor such as melanoma, head and neck, liver or kidney cancer. The starting material was CD4+ or CD8+ T cells sorted from blood, obtained in a trial of the OX40 agonist ivuxolimab. This chain's CDR3 is CASSLTGRNEKLFF. The DNA for the CDR3 is TGTGCCAGCAGTTTAACGGGACGGAATGAAAAACTGTTTTTT.